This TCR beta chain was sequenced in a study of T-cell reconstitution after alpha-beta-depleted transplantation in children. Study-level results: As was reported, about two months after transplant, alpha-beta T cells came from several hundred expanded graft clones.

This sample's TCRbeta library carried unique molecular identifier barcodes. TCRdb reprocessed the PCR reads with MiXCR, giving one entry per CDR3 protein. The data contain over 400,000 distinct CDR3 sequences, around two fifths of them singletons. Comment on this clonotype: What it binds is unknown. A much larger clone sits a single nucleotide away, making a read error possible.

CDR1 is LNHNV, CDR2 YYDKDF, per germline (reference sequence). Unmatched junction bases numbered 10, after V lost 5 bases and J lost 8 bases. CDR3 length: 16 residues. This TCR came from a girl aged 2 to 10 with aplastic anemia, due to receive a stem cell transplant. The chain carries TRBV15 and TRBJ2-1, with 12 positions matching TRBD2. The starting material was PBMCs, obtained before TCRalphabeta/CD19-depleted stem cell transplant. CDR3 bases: TGTGCCACCAGCCCTTCCCGGACTAGCGGGAATTATGAGCAGTTCTTC. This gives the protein CATSPSRTSGNYEQFF. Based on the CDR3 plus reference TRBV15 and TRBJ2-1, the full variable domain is DAMVIQNPRYQVTQFGKPVTLSCSQTLNHNVMYWYQQKSSQAPKLLFHYYDKDFNNEADTPDNFQSRRPNTSFCFLDIRSPGLGDTAMYLCATSPSRTSGNYEQFFGPGTRLTVL.